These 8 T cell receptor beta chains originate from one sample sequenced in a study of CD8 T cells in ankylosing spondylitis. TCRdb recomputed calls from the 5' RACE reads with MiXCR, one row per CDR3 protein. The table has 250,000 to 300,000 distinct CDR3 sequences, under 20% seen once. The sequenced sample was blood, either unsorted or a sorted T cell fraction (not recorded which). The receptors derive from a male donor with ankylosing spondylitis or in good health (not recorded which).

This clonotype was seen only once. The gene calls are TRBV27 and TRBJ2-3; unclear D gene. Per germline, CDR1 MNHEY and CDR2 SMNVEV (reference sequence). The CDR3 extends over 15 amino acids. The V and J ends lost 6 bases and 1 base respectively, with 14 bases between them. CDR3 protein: CASSSSTVGTDTQYF. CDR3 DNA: TGTGCCAGCAGCTCCTCGACCGTAGGCACAGATACGCAGTATTTT.

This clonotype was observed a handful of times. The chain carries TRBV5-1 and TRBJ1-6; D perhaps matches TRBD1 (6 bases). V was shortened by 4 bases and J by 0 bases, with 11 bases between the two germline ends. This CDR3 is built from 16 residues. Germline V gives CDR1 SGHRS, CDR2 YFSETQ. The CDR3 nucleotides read TGCGCCAGCAGCCAGGACAGTTTCTCCTATAATTCACCCCTCCACTTT. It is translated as CASSQDSFSYNSPLHF.

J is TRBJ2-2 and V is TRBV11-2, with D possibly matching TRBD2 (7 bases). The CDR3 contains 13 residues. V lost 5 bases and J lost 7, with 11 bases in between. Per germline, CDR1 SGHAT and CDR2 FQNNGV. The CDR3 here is CASSAGAGGELFF. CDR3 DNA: TGTGCCAGCAGCGCGGGGGCCGGCGGGGAGCTGTTTTTT.

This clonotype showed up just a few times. The CDR3 spells CSVEFRYTEAFF. The CDR3 DNA is TGCAGCGTTGAATTCCGGTACACTGAAGCTTTCTTT. The chain recombines TRBV29-1 with TRBJ1-1; D gene uncertain. Trimming removed 2 bases at V and 3 bases at J, with 7 bases between. CDR1 and CDR2 (germline): SQVTM, ANQGSEA. This CDR3 region has 12 residues.

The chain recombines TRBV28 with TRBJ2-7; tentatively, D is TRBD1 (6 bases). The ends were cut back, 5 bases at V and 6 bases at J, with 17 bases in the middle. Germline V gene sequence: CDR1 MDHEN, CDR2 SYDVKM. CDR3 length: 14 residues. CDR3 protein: CASSPRAGDGEQYF. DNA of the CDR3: TGTGCCAGCAGTCCTAGGGCAGGGGACGGCGAGCAGTACTTC. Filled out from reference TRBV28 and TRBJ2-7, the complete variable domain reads DVKVTQSSRYLVKRTGEKVFLECVQDMDHENMFWYRQDPGLGLRLIYFSYDVKMKEKGDIPEGYSVSREKKERFSLILESASTNQTSMYLCASSPRAGDGEQYFGPGTRLTVT.

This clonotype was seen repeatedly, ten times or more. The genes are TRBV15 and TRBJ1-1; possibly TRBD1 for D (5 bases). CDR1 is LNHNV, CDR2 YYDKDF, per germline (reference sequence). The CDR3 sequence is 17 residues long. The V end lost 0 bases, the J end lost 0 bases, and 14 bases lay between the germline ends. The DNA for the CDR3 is TGTGCCACCAGCAGAGAACCCAGGGACTTAGTGAACACTGAAGCTTTCTTT. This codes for CATSREPRDLVNTEAFF. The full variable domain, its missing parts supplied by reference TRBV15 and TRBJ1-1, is DAMVIQNPRYQVTQFGKPVTLSCSQTLNHNVMYWYQQKSSQAPKLLFHYYDKDFNNEADTPDNFQSRRPNTSFCFLDIRSPGLGDTAMYLCATSREPRDLVNTEAFFGQGTRLTVV.

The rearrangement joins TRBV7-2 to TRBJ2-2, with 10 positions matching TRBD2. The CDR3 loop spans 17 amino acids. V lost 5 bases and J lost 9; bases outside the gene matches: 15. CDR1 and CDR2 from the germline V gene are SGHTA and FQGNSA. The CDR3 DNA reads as TGTGCCAGCAGCCCCGGGCGGCTAGCGGGAGCCTCAAGGGAGCTGTTTTTT. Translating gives CASSPGRLAGASRELFF.

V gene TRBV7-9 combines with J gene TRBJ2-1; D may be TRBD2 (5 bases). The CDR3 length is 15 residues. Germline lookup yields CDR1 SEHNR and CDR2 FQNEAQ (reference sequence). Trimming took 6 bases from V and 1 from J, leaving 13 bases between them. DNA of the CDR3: TGTGCCAGCAGTCAAGGGTGGGAGTCCTACAATGAGCAGTTCTTC. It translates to CASSQGWESYNEQFF.